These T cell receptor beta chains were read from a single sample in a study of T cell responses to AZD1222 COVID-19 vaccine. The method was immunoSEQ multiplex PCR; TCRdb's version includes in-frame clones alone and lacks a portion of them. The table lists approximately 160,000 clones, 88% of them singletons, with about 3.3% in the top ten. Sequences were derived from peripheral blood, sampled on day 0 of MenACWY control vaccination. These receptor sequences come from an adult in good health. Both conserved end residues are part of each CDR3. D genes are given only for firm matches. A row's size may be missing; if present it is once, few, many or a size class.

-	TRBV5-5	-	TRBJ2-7	TGTGCCAGCAGCTTGGGTGCGACTCTCACCTACGAGCAGTACTTC	CASSLGATLTYEQYF
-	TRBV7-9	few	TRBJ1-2	TGTGCCATCTCGGACAGCGCTAACTATGGCTACACCTTC	CAISDSANYGYTF
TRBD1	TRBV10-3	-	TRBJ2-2	TGTGCCATCAGGGACGTACAGGGGGCGCGAAGCACCGGGGAGCTGTTTTTT	CAIRDVQGARSTGELFF
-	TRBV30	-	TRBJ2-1	TGTGCCTTTGGAAAATTCCGGATTGGCCATGAGCAGTTCTTC	CAFGKFRIGHEQFF
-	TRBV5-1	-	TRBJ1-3	TGCGCCAGCAGCTTGAGTTTAGGGATCTCGGGAAACACCATATATTTT	CASSLSLGISGNTIYF
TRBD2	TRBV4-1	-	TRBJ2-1	TGCGCCAGCAGCCCGAGGGAGGGGAGCTGGGATGAGCAGTTCTTC	CASSPREGSWDEQFF
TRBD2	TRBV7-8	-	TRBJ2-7	TGTGCCAGCAGCTCGAGGACTAGCGGGAGTTCCTACGAGCAGTACTTC	CASSSRTSGSSYEQYF
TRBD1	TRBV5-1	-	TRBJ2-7	TGCGCCAGCAGCTTAGGGACAGGGACATTTCAGGGCGAGCAGTACTTC	CASSLGTGTFQGEQYF
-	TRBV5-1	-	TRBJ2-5	TGCGCCAGCAGCTTCGCGGTGGGGGGATTCGAGACCCAGTACTTC	CASSFAVGGFETQYF
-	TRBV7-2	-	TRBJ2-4	TGTGCCAGCAACCCCGACACCCTGTTTGACATTCAGTACTTC	CASNPDTLFDIQYF
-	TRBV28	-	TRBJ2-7	TGTGCCAGCAGCCAAGCGGATTATGACGAGCAGTACTTC	CASSQADYDEQYF
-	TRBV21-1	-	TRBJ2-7	TGTGCCAGCAGCAAAGTTCTAGCGGGAGGGCCGTACGAGCAGTACTTC	CASSKVLAGGPYEQYF
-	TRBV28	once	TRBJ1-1	TGTGCCAGCAGGGGGCGCCGGGCCGTCACTGAAGCTTTCTTT	CASRGRRAVTEAFF
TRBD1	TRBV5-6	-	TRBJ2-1	TGTGCCAGCAGCACGGGACAGGGAAGGCTCTTC	CASSTGQGRLF